These T cell receptor beta chains were read from a single sample in a study of response to subunit inactivated influenza vaccine. One entry per CDR3 protein, called by TCRdb with MiXCR from the RT-PCR reads. The sample carries a few hundred thousand distinct CDR3 sequences, 10% to 15% recorded once. The sequenced sample was non-naive T cells sorted from PBMCs, obtained 14 to 15 days before vaccination. The receptors were gathered from a man aged 50 to 59 who received an inactivated influenza vaccine. The CDR3 runs from the conserved cysteine through the conserved F or W. D genes are given only for firm matches. Clone size is not always given. Where it is, it says once, few, many or a class for expanded clones.

D | J | size | V | DNA | CDR3
- | TRBJ2-7 | - | TRBV20-1 | TGCAGTGCTAGAATCAGGGTGAGCGAGCAGTACTTC | CSARIRVSEQYF
- | TRBJ2-1 | few | TRBV11-1 | TGTGCCAGCAGCTTAGACAGGGTAGGATTGAATGAGCAGTTCTTC | CASSLDRVGLNEQFF
TRBD2 | TRBJ2-1 | medium-sized | TRBV3-1 | TGTGCCAGCAGCCACCTTCTTGCGGGAGGGGTAGATGAGCAGTTCTTC | CASSHLLAGGVDEQFF
- | TRBJ2-1 | - | TRBV3-1 | TGTGCCAGCAGCCAAGGGACAGTGCAAAATGAGCAGTTCTTC | CASSQGTVQNEQFF
TRBD2 | TRBJ2-3 | few | TRBV5-1 | TGCGCCAGCAGCTTGTCGTCGGGGGGTCGGGGAGATACGCAGTATTTT | CASSLSSGGRGDTQYF
- | TRBJ2-3 | few | TRBV5-6 | TGTGCCAGCAGCCCGGAGGGGTCAGATACGCAGTATTTT | CASSPEGSDTQYF
- | TRBJ1-2 | few | TRBV4-3 | TGCGCCAGCAGCCAATCACACGCTGTCCGGTTCTATGGCTACACCTTC | CASSQSHAVRFYGYTF
- | TRBJ2-3 | - | TRBV7-9 | TGTGCCAGCATGGGTATGGCAGATACGCAGTATTTT | CASMGMADTQYF
TRBD2 | TRBJ2-1 | many | TRBV10-3 | TGTGCCATCAGTGAAGGGACTAGCTCCTACAATGAGCAGTTCTTC | CAISEGTSSYNEQFF
- | TRBJ2-2 | few | TRBV3-1 | TGTGCCAGCAGCCAAGGAGGTATCCCGGGCCGAGGGGAGCTGTTTTTT | CASSQGGIPGRGELFF
TRBD1 | TRBJ2-7 | few | TRBV11-2 | TGTGCCAGCAAGGGGGCGGGCAACGAGCAGTACTTC | CASKGAGNEQYF
- | TRBJ2-1 | - | TRBV7-8 | TGTGCCAGCAGCTTATTTCGGGGCTCGAATGAGCAGTTCTTC | CASSLFRGSNEQFF
- | TRBJ2-3 | many | TRBV29-1 | TGCAGCGCACAACAGGGAGCCACAGATACGCAGTATTTT | CSAQQGATDTQYF
- | TRBJ2-5 | - | TRBV3-1 | TGTGCCAGCAGCCATGGGCGGGAGACCCAGTACTTC | CASSHGRETQYF
- | TRBJ2-3 | - | TRBV5-1 | TGCGCCAGCAGCTTGGCGACTACTCTAGCAACAGATACGCAGTATTTT | CASSLATTLATDTQYF
TRBD2 | TRBJ2-1 | - | TRBV20-1 | TGCAGTGCTAGAGATTCGCGTCGGCTAGCGGAGGCCAATGAGCAGTTCTTC | CSARDSRRLAEANEQFF
- | TRBJ2-7 | many | TRBV28 | TGTGCCAGCAGTTCCCTGGACAAGAGCTCCTACGAGCAGTACTTC | CASSSLDKSSYEQYF
TRBD2 | TRBJ2-3 | many | TRBV20-1 | TGCAGTGTTACACCGGGACTAGCTACAGATACGCAGTATTTT | CSVTPGLATDTQYF
- | TRBJ2-2 | many | TRBV28 | TGTGCCAGCAGTGCCCCAAAGAACACCGGGGAGCTGTTTTTT | CASSAPKNTGELFF
- | TRBJ1-5 | - | TRBV7-6 | TGTGCCAGCAGCTTTCCGCAGGCAGATCAGCCCCAGCATTTT | CASSFPQADQPQHF
- | TRBJ2-5 | many | TRBV20-1 | TGCAGTGCTAGAGATATCTTAGCAGTCGGGGAGACCCAGTACTTC | CSARDILAVGETQYF
- | TRBJ2-1 | few | TRBV6-1 | TGTGCCAGCAGTGAAGCTAGCGGAGGCAATGAGCAGTTCTTC | CASSEASGGNEQFF
TRBD2 | TRBJ2-5 | many | TRBV6-5 | TGTGCCAGCAGTTACTTGTCGACTAGCGGGAGAATTGAGACCCAGTACTTC | CASSYLSTSGRIETQYF
TRBD1 | TRBJ2-5 | few | TRBV5-1 | TGCGCCAGCAGATACACAGGGGGCCAAGAGACCCAGTACTTC | CASRYTGGQETQYF
TRBD1 | TRBJ1-6 | - | TRBV20-1 | TGCAGTGCTAGAGATACCACAGGGGGATCACCCCTCCACTTT | CSARDTTGGSPLHF
- | TRBJ2-7 | - | TRBV7-2 | TGTGCCAGCAGCTTAAACTATCGCTACGAGCAGTACTTC | CASSLNYRYEQYF
TRBD2 | TRBJ2-5 | - | TRBV6-2/TRBV6-3 | TGTGCCAGCAGTTACTCGAATCGCGGGGGTGGGACCCAGTACTTC | CASSYSNRGGGTQYF
TRBD1 | TRBJ2-3 | - | TRBV30 | TGTGCCTGGAGTGTAGGTACAGGGGGCAGTTCGGATACGCAGTATTTT | CAWSVGTGGSSDTQYF
- | TRBJ2-1 | many | TRBV20-1 | TGCAGTGCCCCCATCTACAATGAGCAGTTCTTC | CSAPIYNEQFF
TRBD1 | TRBJ2-5 | - | TRBV25-1 | TGTGCCAGCAGTGCGCGCAGGGGACAGGGAATGAACCAAGAGACCCAGTACTTC | CASSARRGQGMNQETQYF
- | TRBJ1-3 | many | TRBV7-2 | TGTGCCAGCAGCTTAGGGCACGCGAGGGGCTCTGGAAACACCATATATTTT | CASSLGHARGSGNTIYF
- | TRBJ1-1 | few | TRBV4-3 | TGCGCCAGCAGCCAGCGGGGCAGGCTCACTGAAGCTTTCTTT | CASSQRGRLTEAFF
- | TRBJ1-1 | - | TRBV2 | TGTGCCAGCACTGAGGGCCCGCGGACTGAAGCTTTCTTT | CASTEGPRTEAFF
- | TRBJ1-2 | once | TRBV12-3/TRBV12-4 | TGTGCCAGCAGTTCTAAAGGCTACACCTTC | CASSSKGYTF
TRBD1 | TRBJ2-7 | few | TRBV4-1 | TGCGCCAGCAGCCAACCACGGACAGGTACCTACGAGCAGTACTTC | CASSQPRTGTYEQYF
TRBD1 | TRBJ1-2 | few | TRBV4-2 | TGTGCCAGCAGCCCCACAGGGGACCCTAACTATGGCTACACCTTC | CASSPTGDPNYGYTF
- | TRBJ1-2 | many | TRBV2 | TGTGCCAGCAGTGAACAGGGTTTGGATGGCTACACCTTC | CASSEQGLDGYTF
- | TRBJ2-1 | - | TRBV6-5 | TGTGCCAGCAGTTACTCAGTTGGTCGGGACCATGAGCAGTTCTTC | CASSYSVGRDHEQFF
- | TRBJ2-1 | - | TRBV3-2 | TGTGCCAGCAGCCAAGACCAAAAGCAGTTCTTC | CASSQDQKQFF
- | TRBJ2-2 | few | TRBV18 | TGTGCCAGCTCAGCCCGGGTTGACGCCGGGGAGCTGTTTTTT | CASSARVDAGELFF
TRBD1 | TRBJ2-6 | few | TRBV14 | TGTGCCAGCAGTCCCCTTGTGGGACAGGGGAGCTCTGGGGCCAACGTCCTGACTTTC | CASSPLVGQGSSGANVLTF
- | TRBJ2-5 | many | TRBV7-6 | TGTGCCAGCAGCTTAGGAGGCTCAAAGACAGAGACCCAGTACTTC | CASSLGGSKTETQYF
- | TRBJ2-2 | few | TRBV11-1 | TGTGCCAGCAAGACGGATGCGAACACCGGGGAGCTGTTTTTT | CASKTDANTGELFF
- | TRBJ1-2 | few | TRBV6-2/TRBV6-3 | TGTGCCAGCAGTTACGGGGCCGACACCAGGGGTGGCTACACCTTC | CASSYGADTRGGYTF
TRBD1 | TRBJ2-2 | few | TRBV29-1 | TGCAGCGTTGAAGGGACAGGGAGGAGCACCGGGGAGCTGTTTTTT | CSVEGTGRSTGELFF
TRBD2 | TRBJ2-1 | - | TRBV6-2/TRBV6-3 | TGTGCCAGCAGTTCAAATCTAAAGCGGGGGGGAGCCTACAATGAGCAGTTCTTC | CASSSNLKRGGAYNEQFF
- | TRBJ1-1 | few | TRBV28 | TGTGCCAGCTCCCTCGAGCTATGGAGCACTGAAGCTTTCTTT | CASSLELWSTEAFF
- | TRBJ2-7 | few | TRBV27 | TGTGCCAGCAGTCCCCGCCCAGGGAGTGACGAGCAGTACTTC | CASSPRPGSDEQYF
- | TRBJ2-3 | - | TRBV9 | TGTGCCAGCAGCGTTCACGAGAGGACGCATACGCAGTATTTT | CASSVHERTHTQYF